This TCR beta chain was sequenced in a study of blood T cell repertoires in COVID-19. V was clipped by 3 bases and J by 3 bases, with 9 bases between them. Germline loops: CDR1 MNHNS, CDR2 SASEGT. This CDR3 spans 15 amino acids. TCRdb's copy holds only in-frame clones and misses some; the assay was immunoSEQ multiplex PCR. Of some 310,000 clones listed, around 87% were seen once; the top ten hold 1%. Sequencing used peripheral blood. V usage is TRBV6-1 and J usage is TRBJ1-6; TRBD1 might be the D (5 bases). The receptor was derived from a man aged 50-59 years with active or convalescent COVID-19. CDR3 in DNA: TGTGCCAGCAGTGAGCAGGGAAGCTATAATTCACCCCTCCACTTT. This codes for CASSEQGSYNSPLHF.